The 11 T cell receptor beta chains below all came from one sample that was sequenced in a study of shared clonotypes between healthy human individuals. Libraries were prepared by immunoSEQ multiplex PCR; TCRdb keeps only in-frame clonotypes and omits some of them. The sample lists roughly 650,000 clones, approximately 96% occurring once. Naive CD8 populations comprised CD45RO-negative cells positively selected for CCR7, excluding terminally differentiated effector memory CD45RA+ cells. Sequencing was done on a sample of naive CD8+ T cells sorted from blood. The receptors come from a woman aged 25-40 years in good health.

This clone was found once. The rearrangement links TRBV5-1 to TRBJ2-2; the D gene is possibly TRBD1 (5 bases). Germline V gene lookup returns CDR1 SGHRS and CDR2 YFSETQ. V gave up 4 bases and J gave up 7 bases, with 8 bases separating them. The CDR3 contains 12 residues. The DNA for the CDR3 is TGCGCCAGCAGCCCCGACAGCGGGGAGCTGTTTTTT. As protein: CASSPDSGELFF.

The gene calls are TRBV14 and TRBJ2-7, with TRBD2 identical over 11 bases. V shed 2 bases, J shed 4 bases, and the junction held 7 bases outside the gene matches. This CDR3 has 16 amino acids. Germline loops: CDR1 SGHDN, CDR2 FVKESK. For the CDR3, the DNA is TGTGCCAGCAGCCAAAGTGGGGGACTAGCGGTTTACGAGCAGTACTTC. Amino acids: CASSQSGGLAVYEQYF. Filled out from reference TRBV14 and TRBJ2-7, the complete variable domain reads EAGVTQFPSHSVIEKGQTVTLRCDPISGHDNLYWYRRVMGKEIKFLLHFVKESKQDESGMPNNRFLAERTGGTYSTLKVQPAELEDSGVYFCASSQSGGLAVYEQYFGPGTRLTVT.

As for this clone: Other nucleotide sequences in the sample specify the same CDR3. The V and J genes are TRBV5-4 and TRBJ2-7; D gene ambiguous. In germline, CDR1 is SGHNT, CDR2 YYREEE (reference sequence). V lost 0 bases and J lost 3, with 7 bases in between. The CDR3 has 13 residues. Here the CDR3 reads CASSLVGGYEQYF. The CDR3 DNA follows: TGTGCCAGCAGCTTGGTGGGTGGCTACGAGCAGTACTTC.

The chain uses TRBV4-1 and TRBJ1-2; tentative D call: TRBD1 (5 bases). Germline V lookup: CDR1 MGHRA, CDR2 YSYEKL. Trimming removed 1 base from V and 7 bases from J, with 13 bases in between. The CDR3 runs to 14 residues. DNA of the CDR3: TGCGCCAGCAGCCAAGTTAGGCCAGGGACTGGCTACACCTTC. As protein: CASSQVRPGTGYTF.

The V and J genes are TRBV13 and TRBJ1-2; the D gene is possibly TRBD1 (6 bases). Trimming pared 1 base from V and 3 bases from J, leaving 6 bases between. This CDR3 region has 13 residues. CDR1 and CDR2 from the germline V gene are PRHDT and FYEKMQ (reference sequence). CDR3 sequence: CASSLEGDYGYTF. The CDR3, as DNA: TGTGCCAGCAGCTTAGAGGGGGACTATGGCTACACCTTC.

Regarding this clone: Other DNA sequences in this specimen translate into the identical CDR3. The chain employs TRBV7-9 and TRBJ2-1, with no clear D. The germline V gene has CDR1 SEHNR and CDR2 FQNEAQ (reference sequence). The CDR3 spans 11 residues. V dropped 3 bases and J dropped 8 bases, with 5 bases sitting between them. This chain's CDR3 is CASSLSHEQFF. In nucleotides, the CDR3 is TGTGCCAGCAGCTTGTCCCATGAGCAGTTCTTC. Together with reference TRBV7-9 and TRBJ2-1, the CDR3 gives the full variable domain: DTGVSQNPRHKITKRGQNVTFRCDPISEHNRLYWYRQTLGQGPEFLTYFQNEAQLEKSRLLSDRFSAERPKGSFSTLEIQRTEQGDSAMYLCASSLSHEQFFGPGTRLTVL.

This clone was picked up a small number of times. The rearrangement uses TRBV4-1 and TRBJ1-4, with 9 nucleotides matching TRBD1. The V segment lost 1 base and the J segment 11 bases; nucleotides outside the gene matches: 17. The V gene's germline CDR1 is MGHRA and CDR2 YSYEKL. CDR3 length: 18 amino acids. The CDR3 region has the DNA TGCGCCAGCAGCCAAGGGATACCGAGGACAGGGGCACGGGGGAAACTGTTTTTT. Protein sequence: CASSQGIPRTGARGKLFF.

The V gene is TRBV9, the J gene TRBJ2-2, with TRBD1 as a possible D gene (6 bases). Germline values: CDR1 SGDLS, CDR2 YYNGEE. This CDR3 is built from 17 residues. Trimming took 3 bases from V and 0 from J, leaving 15 bases between them. The CDR3 loop reads CASSDPNRDSNTGELFF. CDR3 coding DNA: TGTGCCAGCAGCGATCCAAACAGGGATTCGAACACCGGGGAGCTGTTTTTT.

This chain connects TRBV7-6 to TRBJ2-1, with TRBD2 identical over 13 bases. This CDR3 contains 17 residues. The junction had 10 bases not matched to a gene; V was cut back by 8 bases and J by 3 bases. Germline lookup yields CDR1 SGHVS and CDR2 FNYEAQ. CDR3 sequence (DNA): TGTGCCAGCGGATTAACCGGGACTAGCGGGAACTACAATGAGCAGTTCTTC. Its translation is CASGLTGTSGNYNEQFF.

The chain is built from TRBV29-1 and TRBJ2-1; D ambiguous. Looked up from germline, CDR1 is SQVTM and CDR2 is ANQGSEA. The CDR3 contains 14 residues. The germline V and J ends were trimmed by 4 bases and 1 base, with 11 bases remaining between them. CDR3 nucleotide sequence: TGCAGCGTTGTGGGGTTTGGGTCCTACAATGAGCAGTTCTTC. Translation gives CSVVGFGSYNEQFF.

The chain links TRBV29-1 to TRBJ2-3; 9 nucleotides match TRBD2. Trimming took 6 bases from V and 5 from J; bases not matched to a gene: 6. CDR3 size: 13 residues. In germline, CDR1 is SQVTM, CDR2 ANQGSEA. The CDR3 DNA reads TGCAGCGTGGCTAGCGGGGTGGGAGATACGCAGTATTTT. Translation gives CSVASGVGDTQYF.